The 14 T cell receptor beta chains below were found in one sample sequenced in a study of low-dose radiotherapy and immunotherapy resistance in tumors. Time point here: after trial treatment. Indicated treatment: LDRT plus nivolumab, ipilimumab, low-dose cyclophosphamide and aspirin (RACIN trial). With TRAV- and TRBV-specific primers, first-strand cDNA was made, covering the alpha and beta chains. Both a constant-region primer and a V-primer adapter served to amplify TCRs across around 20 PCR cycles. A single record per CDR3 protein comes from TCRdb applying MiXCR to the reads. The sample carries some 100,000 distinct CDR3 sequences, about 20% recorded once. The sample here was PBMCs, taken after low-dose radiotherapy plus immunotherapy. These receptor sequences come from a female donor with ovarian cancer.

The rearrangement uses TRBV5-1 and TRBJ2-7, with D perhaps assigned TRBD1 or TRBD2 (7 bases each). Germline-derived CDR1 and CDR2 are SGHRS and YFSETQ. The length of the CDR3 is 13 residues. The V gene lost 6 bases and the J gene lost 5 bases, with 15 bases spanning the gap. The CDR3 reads CASNRQGGNEQYF. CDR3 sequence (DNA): TGCGCCAGCAACCGGCAGGGGGGGAACGAGCAGTACTTC.

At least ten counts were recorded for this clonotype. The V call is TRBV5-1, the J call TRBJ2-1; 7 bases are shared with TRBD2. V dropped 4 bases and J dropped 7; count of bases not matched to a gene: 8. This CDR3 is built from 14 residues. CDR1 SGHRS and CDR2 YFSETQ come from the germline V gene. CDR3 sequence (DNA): TGCGCCAGCAGCCGGGGGGTGCAGGAGAATGAGCAGTTCTTC. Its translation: CASSRGVQENEQFF.

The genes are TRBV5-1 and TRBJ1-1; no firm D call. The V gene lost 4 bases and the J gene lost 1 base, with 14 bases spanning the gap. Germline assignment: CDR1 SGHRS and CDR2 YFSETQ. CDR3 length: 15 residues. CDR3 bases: TGCGCCAGCAGCGGCGAAGGACGGAAGAACACTGAAGCTTTCTTT. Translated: CASSGEGRKNTEAFF. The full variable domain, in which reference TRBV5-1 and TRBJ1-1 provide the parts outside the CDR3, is KAGVTQTPRYLIKTRGQQVTLSCSPISGHRSVSWYQQTPGQGLQFLFEYFSETQRNKGNFPGRFSGRQFSNSRSEMNVSTLELGDSALYLCASSGEGRKNTEAFFGQGTRLTVV.

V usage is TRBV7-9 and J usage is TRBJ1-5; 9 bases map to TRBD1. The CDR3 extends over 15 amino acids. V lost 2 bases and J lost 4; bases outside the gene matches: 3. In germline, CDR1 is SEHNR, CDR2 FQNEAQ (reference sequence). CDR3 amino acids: CASSLHGQGNQPQHF. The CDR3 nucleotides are TGTGCCAGCAGCTTACACGGACAGGGGAATCAGCCCCAGCATTTT. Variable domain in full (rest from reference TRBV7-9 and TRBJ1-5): DTGVSQNPRHKITKRGQNVTFRCDPISEHNRLYWYRQTLGQGPEFLTYFQNEAQLEKSRLLSDRFSAERPKGSFSTLEIQRTEQGDSAMYLCASSLHGQGNQPQHFGDGTRLSIL.

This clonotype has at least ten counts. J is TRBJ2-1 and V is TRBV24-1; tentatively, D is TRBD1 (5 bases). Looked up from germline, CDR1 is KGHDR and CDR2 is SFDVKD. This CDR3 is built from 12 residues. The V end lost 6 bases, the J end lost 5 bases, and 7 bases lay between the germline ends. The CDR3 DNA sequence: TGTGCCACCAGTCCAGGGCACAATGAGCAGTTCTTC. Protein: CATSPGHNEQFF.

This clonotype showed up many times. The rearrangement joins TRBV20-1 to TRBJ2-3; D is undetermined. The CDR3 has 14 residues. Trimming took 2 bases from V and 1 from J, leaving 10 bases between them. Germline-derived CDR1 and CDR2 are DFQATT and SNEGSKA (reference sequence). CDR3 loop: CSARRYDGTDTQYF. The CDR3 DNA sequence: TGCAGTGCTAGAAGGTATGATGGCACAGATACGCAGTATTTT.

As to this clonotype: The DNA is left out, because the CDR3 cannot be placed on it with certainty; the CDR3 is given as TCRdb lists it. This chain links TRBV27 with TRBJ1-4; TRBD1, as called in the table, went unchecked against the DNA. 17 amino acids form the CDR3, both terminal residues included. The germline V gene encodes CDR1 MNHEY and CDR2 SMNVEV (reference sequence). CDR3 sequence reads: CASSLSPRWAGEKLFFF.

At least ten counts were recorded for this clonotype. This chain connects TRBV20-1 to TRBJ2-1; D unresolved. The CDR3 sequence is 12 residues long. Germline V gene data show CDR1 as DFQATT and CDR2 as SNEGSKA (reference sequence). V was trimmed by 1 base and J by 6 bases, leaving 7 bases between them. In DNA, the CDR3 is TGCAGTGCTAGAGGCCAGGTCAATGAGCAGTTCTTC. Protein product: CSARGQVNEQFF.

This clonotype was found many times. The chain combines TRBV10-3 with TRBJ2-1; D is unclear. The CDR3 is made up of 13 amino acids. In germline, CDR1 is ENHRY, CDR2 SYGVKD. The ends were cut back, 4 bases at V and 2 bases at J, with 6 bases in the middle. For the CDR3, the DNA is TGTGCCATCAGTGCGGAAACCTACAATGAGCAGTTCTTC. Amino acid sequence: CAISAETYNEQFF.

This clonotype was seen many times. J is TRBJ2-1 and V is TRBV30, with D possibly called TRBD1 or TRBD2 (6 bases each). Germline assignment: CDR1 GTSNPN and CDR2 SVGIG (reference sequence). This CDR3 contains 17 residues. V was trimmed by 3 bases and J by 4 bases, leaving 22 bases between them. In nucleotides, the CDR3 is TGTGCCTGGAGGCTCACTAGGGGGGACCCCGAATACAATGAGCAGTTCTTC. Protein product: CAWRLTRGDPEYNEQFF.

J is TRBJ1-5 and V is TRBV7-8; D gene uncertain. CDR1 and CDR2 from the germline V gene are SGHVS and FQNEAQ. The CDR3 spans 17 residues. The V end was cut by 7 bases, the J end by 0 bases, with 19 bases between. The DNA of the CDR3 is TGTGCCAGCAAATCCACACGCGACTGGGGTAGCAATCAGCCCCAGCATTTT. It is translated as CASKSTRDWGSNQPQHF. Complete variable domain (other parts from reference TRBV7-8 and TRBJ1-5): GAGVSQSPRYKVAKRGQDVALRCDPISGHVSLFWYQQALGQGPEFLTYFQNEAQLDKSGLPSDRFFAERPEGSVSTLKIQRTQQEDSAVYLCASKSTRDWGSNQPQHFGDGTRLSIL.

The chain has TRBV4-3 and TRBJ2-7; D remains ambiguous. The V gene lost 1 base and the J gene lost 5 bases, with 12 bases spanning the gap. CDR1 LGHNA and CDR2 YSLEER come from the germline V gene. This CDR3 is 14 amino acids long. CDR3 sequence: CASSQGVGSHEQYF. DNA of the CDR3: TGCGCCAGCAGCCAAGGTGTAGGGTCCCACGAGCAGTACTTC.

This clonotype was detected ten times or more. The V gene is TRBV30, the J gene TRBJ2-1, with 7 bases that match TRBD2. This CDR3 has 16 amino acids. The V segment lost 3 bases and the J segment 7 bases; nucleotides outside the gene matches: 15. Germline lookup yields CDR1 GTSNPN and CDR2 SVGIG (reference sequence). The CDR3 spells CAWSTPGRASRNEQFF. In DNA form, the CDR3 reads TGTGCCTGGAGCACCCCGGGGAGGGCCTCAAGGAATGAGCAGTTCTTC. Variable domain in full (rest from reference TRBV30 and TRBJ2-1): SQTIHQWPATLVQPVGSPLSLECTVEGTSNPNLYWYRQAAGRGLQLLFYSVGIGQISSEVPQNLSASRPQDRQFILSSKKLLLSDSGFYLCAWSTPGRASRNEQFFGPGTRLTVL.

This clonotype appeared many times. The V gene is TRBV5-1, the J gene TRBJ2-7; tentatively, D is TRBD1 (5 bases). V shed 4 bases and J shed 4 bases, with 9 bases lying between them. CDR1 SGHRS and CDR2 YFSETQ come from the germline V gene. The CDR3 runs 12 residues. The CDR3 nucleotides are TGCGCCAGCAGCCCTACAGGATACGAGCAGTACTTC. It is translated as CASSPTGYEQYF.